Listed below are T cell receptor beta chains from one sample, sequenced in a study of blood T cells in healthy people across ages. Each CDR3 protein gets one entry after TCRdb re-called the 5' RACE reads with MiXCR. The data contain roughly 1,500,000 distinct CDR3 sequences, about 31% of them seen just once; the ten biggest clones take up 11%. Sequenced: blood. These TCRs come from a woman under 40 in good health. The CDR3 runs from the conserved cysteine through the conserved F or W. The D gene is left open where the match is weak. Not every row has a clone size; where given, it reads once, few, many or a size class.

j_call clone_size v_call d_call cdr3_nt cdr3_aa
TRBJ2-7 - TRBV4-1 - TGCGCCAGCAGCCAAGATGAGACAGGCTTCTACGAGCAGTACTTC CASSQDETGFYEQYF
TRBJ2-1 few TRBV7-8 - TGTGCCAGCAGCTTTTTGGAGGCTAGGTACAATGAGCAGTTCTTC CASSFLEARYNEQFF
TRBJ1-2 - TRBV4-1 - TGCGCCGGCAGCATCGGGGGGGCCGCCTATGGCTACACCTTC CAGSIGGAAYGYTF
TRBJ2-5 few TRBV7-6 - TGTGCCAGCAGCTCAGGGTCGCTGGCTGAGACCCAGTACTTC CASSSGSLAETQYF
TRBJ1-5 - TRBV28 - TGTGCCAGCATCCGGACAGCCGGCAATCAGCCCCAGCATTTT CASIRTAGNQPQHF
TRBJ1-4 - TRBV4-2 - TGTGCCAGCAGCCAAGAGCGTCCGGGACGGGAGGAGCAAAAACTGTTTTTT CASSQERPGREEQKLFF
TRBJ2-7 few TRBV27 - TGTGCCAGCCAAACCCCGGGGGCGGGCGAGCAGTACTTC CASQTPGAGEQYF
TRBJ1-4 once TRBV7-9 - TGTGCCAGCAGCTCGTTACAGCCTGATGAAAAACTGTTTTTT CASSSLQPDEKLFF
TRBJ2-2 few TRBV6-6 - TGTGCCAGCAGTTACCTGGGAAGCGCGAACACCGGGGAGCTGTTTTTT CASSYLGSANTGELFF
TRBJ2-7 - TRBV9 - TGTGCCAGCAGCGCAGAACCGGACGCCAACGAGCAGTACTTC CASSAEPDANEQYF
TRBJ2-3 - TRBV18 - TGTGCCAGCTCACCCCAAGGCGGAGGTACGCAGTATTTT CASSPQGGGTQYF
TRBJ1-5 - TRBV12-3/TRBV12-4 - TGTGCCAGCAGTTTAAGAGCTAATCAGCCCCAGCATTTT CASSLRANQPQHF
TRBJ1-2 - TRBV20-1 - TGCAGTGCTTGGGTTACAAGAGGGGGCTACACCTTC CSAWVTRGGYTF
TRBJ2-5 - TRBV7-2 - TGTGCCAGCAGCTTAATGGCAGCTGAAGAGACCCAGTACTTC CASSLMAAEETQYF
TRBJ2-7 - TRBV24-1 TRBD1 TGTGCCACTGGGGGACAGGGAAACTACGAGCAGTACTTC CATGGQGNYEQYF
TRBJ2-4 - TRBV4-1 - TGCGCCAGCAGCCGGTCCAAGATTGGCGGAACGGCCAAAAACATTCAGTACTTC CASSRSKIGGTAKNIQYF
TRBJ1-1 few TRBV29-1 - TGCAGCGTTAAAGTGTACGGGCAGAACACTGAAGCTTTCTTT CSVKVYGQNTEAFF
TRBJ1-5 - TRBV12-3/TRBV12-4 TRBD1 TGTGCCAGCAGTTTCGGGACAGGGGTACAGCCCCAGCATTTT CASSFGTGVQPQHF
TRBJ1-1 few TRBV29-1 - TGCAGCGTTAGGGGGGCGAAAGGAACTGAAGCTTTCTTT CSVRGAKGTEAFF
TRBJ2-6 - TRBV6-1 TRBD1 TGTGCCAGCAGTGAGCGTCGGACAGGGCCGGGGAGTGGGGCCAACGTCCTGACTTTC CASSERRTGPGSGANVLTF
TRBJ2-5 few TRBV27 - TGTGCCAGCCACTCTACAGGTTCCCAAGAGACCCAGTACTTC CASHSTGSQETQYF
TRBJ2-7 few TRBV3-1 TRBD1 TGTGCCAGCAGCCATAGTAGGGACAGCCCCTACGAGCAGTACTTC CASSHSRDSPYEQYF
TRBJ1-1 few TRBV20-1 - TGCAGTGCCCGGTGGGGGGGCATGAAAACTGAAGCTTTCTTT CSARWGGMKTEAFF
TRBJ1-5 few TRBV7-2 TRBD1 TGTGCCAGCAGCCCGGGACAGGGTCTCGATCAGCCCCAGCATTTT CASSPGQGLDQPQHF
TRBJ1-1 few TRBV29-1 - TGCAGCGTTGGATACCAGGCGGGGCGCGGGGGTGAAGCTTTCTTT CSVGYQAGRGGEAFF
TRBJ2-3 - TRBV5-1 TRBD2 TGCGCCAGCAGCCCGCGAACCGTGGCGGGGGGGCCAGTAGATACGCAGTATTTT CASSPRTVAGGPVDTQYF
TRBJ1-2 - TRBV18 - TGTGCCAGCTCACCACCGGGAGTAGGGGAAGGCTACACCTTC CASSPPGVGEGYTF
TRBJ2-2 - TRBV15 TRBD2 TGTGCCACCAGCAGACTAGCGGAGAACACCGGGGAGCTGTTTTTT CATSRLAENTGELFF
TRBJ2-3 - TRBV7-2 - TGTGCCAGCAGCTCCGCTATAATGGGGGAATACCCCACAGATACGCAGTATTTT CASSSAIMGEYPTDTQYF
TRBJ2-1 - TRBV11-2 TRBD2 TGTGCCAGCAGCTTAGAATGGGAGGCTAGCGGGAGACCGCGGAATGAGCACTTCTTC CASSLEWEASGRPRNEHFF
TRBJ1-4 few TRBV16 - TGTGCCAGCAGCCATCCACAGGGTACGGAAAAACTGTTTTTT CASSHPQGTEKLFF
TRBJ2-5 - TRBV7-3 TRBD1 TGTGCCAGCAGCCCGCCCGGACAGGGGGCATGGGAGCAGTACTTC CASSPPGQGAWEQYF
TRBJ1-1 - TRBV29-1 - TGCAGCGAAAGACACATGAACACTGAAGCTTTCTTT CSERHMNTEAFF